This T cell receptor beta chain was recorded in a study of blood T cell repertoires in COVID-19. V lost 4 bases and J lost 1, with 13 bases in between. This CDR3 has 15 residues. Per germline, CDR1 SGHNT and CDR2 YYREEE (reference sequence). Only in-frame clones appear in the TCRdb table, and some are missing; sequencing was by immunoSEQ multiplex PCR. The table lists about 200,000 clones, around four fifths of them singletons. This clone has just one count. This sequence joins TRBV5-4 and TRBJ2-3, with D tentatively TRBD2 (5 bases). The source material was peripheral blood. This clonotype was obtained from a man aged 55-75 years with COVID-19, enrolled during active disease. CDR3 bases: TGTGCCAGCAGCCCTACTAGTTCGCGCACAGATACGCAGTATTTT. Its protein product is CASSPTSSRTDTQYF.